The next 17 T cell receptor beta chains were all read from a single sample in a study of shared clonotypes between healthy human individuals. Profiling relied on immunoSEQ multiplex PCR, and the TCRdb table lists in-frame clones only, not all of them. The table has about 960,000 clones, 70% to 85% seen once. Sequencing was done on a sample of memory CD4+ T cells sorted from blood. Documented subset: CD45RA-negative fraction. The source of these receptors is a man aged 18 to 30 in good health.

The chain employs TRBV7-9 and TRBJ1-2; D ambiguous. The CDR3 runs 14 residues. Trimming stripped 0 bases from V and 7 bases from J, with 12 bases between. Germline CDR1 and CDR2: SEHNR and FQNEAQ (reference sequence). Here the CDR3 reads CASSLAQVSGGYTF. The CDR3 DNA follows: TGTGCCAGCAGCTTAGCGCAGGTATCTGGTGGCTACACCTTC.

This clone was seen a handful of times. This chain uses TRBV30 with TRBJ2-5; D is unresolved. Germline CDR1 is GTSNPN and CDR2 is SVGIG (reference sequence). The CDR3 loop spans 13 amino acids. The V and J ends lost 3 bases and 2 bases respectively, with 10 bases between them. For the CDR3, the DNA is TGTGCCTGGAGCGGGTCCGGGCAAGAGACCCAGTACTTC. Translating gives CAWSGSGQETQYF.

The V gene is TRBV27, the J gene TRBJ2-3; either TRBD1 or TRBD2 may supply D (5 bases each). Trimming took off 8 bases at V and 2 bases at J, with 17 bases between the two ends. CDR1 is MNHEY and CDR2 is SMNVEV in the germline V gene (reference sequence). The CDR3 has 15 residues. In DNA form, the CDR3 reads TGTGCCAGCCACCCTCGGGGCCGTGACACAGATACGCAGTATTTT. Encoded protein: CASHPRGRDTDTQYF.

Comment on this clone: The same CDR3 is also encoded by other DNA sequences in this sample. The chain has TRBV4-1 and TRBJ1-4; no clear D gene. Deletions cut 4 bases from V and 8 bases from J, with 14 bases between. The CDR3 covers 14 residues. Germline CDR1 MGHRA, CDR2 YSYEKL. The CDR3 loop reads CASSRTGLFEKLFF. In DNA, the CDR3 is TGCGCCAGCAGCCGAACGGGGTTGTTCGAAAAACTGTTTTTT.

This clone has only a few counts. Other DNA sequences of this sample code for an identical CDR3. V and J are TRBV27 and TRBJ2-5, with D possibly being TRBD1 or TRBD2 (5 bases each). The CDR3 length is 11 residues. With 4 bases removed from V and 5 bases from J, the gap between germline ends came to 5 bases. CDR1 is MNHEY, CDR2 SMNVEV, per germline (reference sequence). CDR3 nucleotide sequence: TGTGCCAGCAGTTGGGGGGAGACCCAGTACTTC. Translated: CASSWGETQYF.

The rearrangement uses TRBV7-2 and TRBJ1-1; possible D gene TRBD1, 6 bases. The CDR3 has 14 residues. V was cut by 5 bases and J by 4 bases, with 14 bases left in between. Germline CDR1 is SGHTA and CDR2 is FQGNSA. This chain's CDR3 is CASSPVRGPTEAFF. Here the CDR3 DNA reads TGTGCCAGCAGCCCCGTCCGGGGGCCCACTGAAGCTTTCTTT.

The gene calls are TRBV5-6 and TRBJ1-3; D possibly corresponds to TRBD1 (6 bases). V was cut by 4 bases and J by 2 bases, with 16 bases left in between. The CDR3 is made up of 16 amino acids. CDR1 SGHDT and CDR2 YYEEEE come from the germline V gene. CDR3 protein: CASSRGVGAAGNTIYF. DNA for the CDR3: TGTGCCAGCAGCCGCGGGGTGGGGGCTGCTGGAAACACCATATATTTT.

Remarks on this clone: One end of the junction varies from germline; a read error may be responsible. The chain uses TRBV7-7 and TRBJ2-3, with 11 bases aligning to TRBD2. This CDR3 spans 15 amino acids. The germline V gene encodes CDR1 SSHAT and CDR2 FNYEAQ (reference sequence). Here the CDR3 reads CASSRLAGPTDTQYF. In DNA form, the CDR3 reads TGTGCTAGCAGTCGACTAGCGGGGCCCACAGATACGCAGTATTTT. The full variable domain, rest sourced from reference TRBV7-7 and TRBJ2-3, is GAGVSQSPRYKVTKRGQDVTLRCDPISSHATLYWYQQALGQGPEFLTYFNYEAQPDKSGLPSDRFSAERPEGSISTLTIQRTEQRDSAMYRCASSRLAGPTDTQYFGPGTRLTVL.

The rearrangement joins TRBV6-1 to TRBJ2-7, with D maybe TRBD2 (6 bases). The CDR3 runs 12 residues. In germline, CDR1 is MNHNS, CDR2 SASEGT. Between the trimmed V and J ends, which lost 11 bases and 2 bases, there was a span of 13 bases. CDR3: CASRRGAYEQYF. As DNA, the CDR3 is TGTGCCTCCAGGAGGGGAGCCTACGAGCAGTACTTC.

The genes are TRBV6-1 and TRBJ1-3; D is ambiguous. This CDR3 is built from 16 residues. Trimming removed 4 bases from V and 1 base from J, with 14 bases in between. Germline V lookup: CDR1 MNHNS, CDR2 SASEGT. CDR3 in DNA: TGTGCCAGCAGTGCTAGTACCCCTGGATCTGGAAACACCATATATTTT. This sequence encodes CASSASTPGSGNTIYF.

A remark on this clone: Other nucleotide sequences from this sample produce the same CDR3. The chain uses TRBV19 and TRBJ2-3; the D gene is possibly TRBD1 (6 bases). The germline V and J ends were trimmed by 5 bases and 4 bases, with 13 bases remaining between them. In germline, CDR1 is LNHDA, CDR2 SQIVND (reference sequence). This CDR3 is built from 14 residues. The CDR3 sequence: CASSLQGPPDTQYF. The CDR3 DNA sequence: TGTGCCAGTAGTCTCCAGGGGCCCCCAGATACGCAGTATTTT.

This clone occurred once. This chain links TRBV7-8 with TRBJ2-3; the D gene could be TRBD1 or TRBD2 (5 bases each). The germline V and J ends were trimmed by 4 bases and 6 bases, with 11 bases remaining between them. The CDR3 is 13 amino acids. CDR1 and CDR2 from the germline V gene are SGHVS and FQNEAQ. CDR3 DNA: TGTGCCAGCAGCTCCTGGGACGTTGATACGCAGTATTTT. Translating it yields CASSSWDVDTQYF.

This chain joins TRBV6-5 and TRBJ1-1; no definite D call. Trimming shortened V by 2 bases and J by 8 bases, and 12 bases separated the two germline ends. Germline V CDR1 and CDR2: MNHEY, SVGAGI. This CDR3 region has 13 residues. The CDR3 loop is CASSYPGGVEAFF. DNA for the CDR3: TGTGCCAGCAGTTACCCTGGAGGCGTCGAAGCTTTCTTT.

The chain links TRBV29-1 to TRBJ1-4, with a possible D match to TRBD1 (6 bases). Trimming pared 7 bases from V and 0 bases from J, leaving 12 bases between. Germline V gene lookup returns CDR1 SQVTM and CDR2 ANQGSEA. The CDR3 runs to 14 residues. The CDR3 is CSGGDTATNEKLFF. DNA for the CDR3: TGCAGCGGGGGGGACACTGCAACTAATGAAAAACTGTTTTTT.

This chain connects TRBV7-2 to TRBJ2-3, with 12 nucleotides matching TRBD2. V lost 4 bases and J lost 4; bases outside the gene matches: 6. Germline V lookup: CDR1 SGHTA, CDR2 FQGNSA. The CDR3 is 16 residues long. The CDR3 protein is CASSSRTSGTPDTQYF. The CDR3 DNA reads TGTGCCAGCAGCTCCAGGACTAGCGGGACCCCAGATACGCAGTATTTT.

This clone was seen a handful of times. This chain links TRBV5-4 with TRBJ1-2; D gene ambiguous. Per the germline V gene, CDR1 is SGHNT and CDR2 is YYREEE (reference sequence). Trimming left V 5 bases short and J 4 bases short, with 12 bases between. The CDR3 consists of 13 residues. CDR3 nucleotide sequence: TGTGCCAGCAGTTCGGACGGGAGCTATGGCTACACCTTC. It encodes CASSSDGSYGYTF.

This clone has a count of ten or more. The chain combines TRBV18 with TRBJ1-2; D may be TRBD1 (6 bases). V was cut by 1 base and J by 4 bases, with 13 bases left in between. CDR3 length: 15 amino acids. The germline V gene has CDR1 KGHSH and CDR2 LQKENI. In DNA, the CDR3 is TGTGCCAGCTCACCACGACAGGACGAGACCTATGGCTACACCTTC. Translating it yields CASSPRQDETYGYTF.